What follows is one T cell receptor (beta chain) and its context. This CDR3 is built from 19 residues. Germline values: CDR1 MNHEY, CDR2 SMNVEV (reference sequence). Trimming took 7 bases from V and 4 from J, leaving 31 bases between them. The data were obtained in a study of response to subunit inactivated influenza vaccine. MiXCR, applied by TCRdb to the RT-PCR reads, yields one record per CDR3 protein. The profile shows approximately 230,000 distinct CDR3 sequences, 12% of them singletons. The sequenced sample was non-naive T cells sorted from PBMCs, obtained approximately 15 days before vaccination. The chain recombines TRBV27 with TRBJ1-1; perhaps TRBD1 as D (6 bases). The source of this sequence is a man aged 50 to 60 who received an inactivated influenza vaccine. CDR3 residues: CASKTYQLGASYGGTEAFF. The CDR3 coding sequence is TGTGCCAGCAAAACCTACCAACTGGGGGCAAGCTACGGTGGCACTGAAGCTTTCTTT.